Sequencing of this T cell receptor beta chain was carried out in a study of beta chain features in type 1 diabetes. General observations from the study: Shorter TCRB CDR3s, moderately but significantly so, were found in Type 1 diabetes patients in all four CD4+ subsets.

Concerning this clone itself: Its cognate antigen is unknown.

Since all of the isolated RNA was reverse transcribed, expressed TCRB transcripts were what got sequenced. Clones were read by immunoSEQ multiplex PCR, and TCRdb kept only the in-frame ones, dropping some. The sample lists hundreds of thousands of clones, about 14% occurring once. Germline CDR1 is SEHNR and CDR2 is FQNEAQ (reference sequence). The CDR3 is made up of 16 amino acids. V shed 2 bases and J shed 5 bases, with 18 bases lying between them. Sequenced input: naive CD4+ T cells from blood. The V call is TRBV7-9, the J call TRBJ1-2, with D unresolved. This receptor was identified in a man between 18 and 29 years old with type 1 diabetes. CDR3 coding DNA: TGTGCCAGCAGCTTACAAACAGTATCAGCGCAGTATGGCTACACCTTC. Translating gives CASSLQTVSAQYGYTF.